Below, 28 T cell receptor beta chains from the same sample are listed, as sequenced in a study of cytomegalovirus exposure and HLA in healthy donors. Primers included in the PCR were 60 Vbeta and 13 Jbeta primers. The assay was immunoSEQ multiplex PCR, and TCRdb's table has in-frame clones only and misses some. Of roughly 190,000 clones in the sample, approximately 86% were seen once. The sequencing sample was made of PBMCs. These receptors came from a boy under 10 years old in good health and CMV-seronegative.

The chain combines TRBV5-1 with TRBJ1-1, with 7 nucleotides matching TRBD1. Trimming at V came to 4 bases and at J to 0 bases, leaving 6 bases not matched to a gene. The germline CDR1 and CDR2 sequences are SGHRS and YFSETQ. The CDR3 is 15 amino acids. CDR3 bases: TGCGCCAGCAGCCATCGACAGGGCTTGAACACTGAAGCTTTCTTT. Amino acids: CASSHRQGLNTEAFF.

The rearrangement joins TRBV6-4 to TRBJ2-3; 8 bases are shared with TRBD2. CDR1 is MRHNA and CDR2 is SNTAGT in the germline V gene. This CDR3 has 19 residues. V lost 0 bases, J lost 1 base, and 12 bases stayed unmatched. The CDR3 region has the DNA TGTGCCAGCAGTGACTCTGGATTGGGCTTAGCGGGACGCACAGATACGCAGTATTTT. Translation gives CASSDSGLGLAGRTDTQYF.

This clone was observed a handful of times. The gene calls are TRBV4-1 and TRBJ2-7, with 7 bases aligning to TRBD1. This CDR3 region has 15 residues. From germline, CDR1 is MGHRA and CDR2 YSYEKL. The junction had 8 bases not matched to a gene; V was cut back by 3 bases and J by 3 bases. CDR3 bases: TGCGCCAGCAGCCACGACAGGGTGACGAACTACGAGCAGTACTTC. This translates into CASSHDRVTNYEQYF.

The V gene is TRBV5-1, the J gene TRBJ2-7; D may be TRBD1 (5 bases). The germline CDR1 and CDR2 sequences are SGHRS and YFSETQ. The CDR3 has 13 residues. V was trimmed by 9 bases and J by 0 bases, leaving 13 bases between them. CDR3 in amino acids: CATKQDLSYEQYF. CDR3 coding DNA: TGCGCCACGAAACAGGACCTCTCCTACGAGCAGTACTTC.

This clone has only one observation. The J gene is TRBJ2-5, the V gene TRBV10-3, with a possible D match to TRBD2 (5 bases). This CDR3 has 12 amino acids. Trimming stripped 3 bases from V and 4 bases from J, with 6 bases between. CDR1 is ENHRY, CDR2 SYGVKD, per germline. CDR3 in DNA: TGTGCCATCAGTGAAGAGGGAGAGACCCAGTACTTC. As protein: CAISEEGETQYF.

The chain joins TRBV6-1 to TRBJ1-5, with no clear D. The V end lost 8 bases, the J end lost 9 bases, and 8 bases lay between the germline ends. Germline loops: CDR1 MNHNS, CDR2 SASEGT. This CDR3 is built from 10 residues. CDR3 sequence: CASASGPQHF. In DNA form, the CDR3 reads TGTGCCAGCGCATCGGGGCCCCAGCATTTT.

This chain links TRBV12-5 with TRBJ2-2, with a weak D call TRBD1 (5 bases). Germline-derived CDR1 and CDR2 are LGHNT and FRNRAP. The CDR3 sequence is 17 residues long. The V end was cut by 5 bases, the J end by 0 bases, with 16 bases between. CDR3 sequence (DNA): TGTGCTAGTGGTCCACCACCAACCAGGGCGAACACCGGGGAGCTGTTTTTT. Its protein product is CASGPPPTRANTGELFF.

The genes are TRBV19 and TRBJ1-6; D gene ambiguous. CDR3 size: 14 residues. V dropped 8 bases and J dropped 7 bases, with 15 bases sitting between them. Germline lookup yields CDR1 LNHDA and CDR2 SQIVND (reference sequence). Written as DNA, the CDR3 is TGTGCCAGTGCCCCGAGGGTCCTAAATTCACCCCTCCACTTT. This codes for CASAPRVLNSPLHF.

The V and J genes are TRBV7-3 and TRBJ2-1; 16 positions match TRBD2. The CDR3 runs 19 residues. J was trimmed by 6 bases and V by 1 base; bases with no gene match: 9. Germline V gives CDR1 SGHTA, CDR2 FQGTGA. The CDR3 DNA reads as TGTGCCAGCAGCTTAAATGTTAGGGGACTAGCGGGAGGGGGCAATGAGCAGTTCTTC. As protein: CASSLNVRGLAGGGNEQFF.

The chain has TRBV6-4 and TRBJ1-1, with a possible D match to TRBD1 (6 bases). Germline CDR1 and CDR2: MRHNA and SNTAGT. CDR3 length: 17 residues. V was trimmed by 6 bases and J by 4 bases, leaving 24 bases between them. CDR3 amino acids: CASSPPGQTRPGTEAFF. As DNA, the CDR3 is TGTGCCAGCAGCCCTCCGGGACAAACACGCCCGGGCACTGAAGCTTTCTTT.

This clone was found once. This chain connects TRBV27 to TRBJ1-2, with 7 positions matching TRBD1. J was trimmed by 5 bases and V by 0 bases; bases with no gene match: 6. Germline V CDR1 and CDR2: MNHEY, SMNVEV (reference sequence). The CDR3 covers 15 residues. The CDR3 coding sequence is TGTGCCAGCAGTTTATCGCCAGGGGGGTTATATGGCTACACCTTC. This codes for CASSLSPGGLYGYTF.

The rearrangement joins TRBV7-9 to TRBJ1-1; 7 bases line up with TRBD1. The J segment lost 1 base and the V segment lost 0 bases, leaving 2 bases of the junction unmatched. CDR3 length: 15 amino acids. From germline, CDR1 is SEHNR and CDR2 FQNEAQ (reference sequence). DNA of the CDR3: TGTGCCAGCAGCTTAGCAGGGGGCCAGAACACTGAAGCTTTCTTT. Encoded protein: CASSLAGGQNTEAFF.

CDR3 coding DNA: TGTGCCAGCAGCTTTCGAGAGTTTGAAGCTTTCTTT. Protein: CASSFREFEAFF. The rearrangement joins TRBV7-9 to TRBJ1-1; unclear D gene. Between the trimmed V and J ends, which lost 3 bases and 7 bases, there was a span of 9 bases. The CDR3 runs to 12 residues. The germline V gene encodes CDR1 SEHNR and CDR2 FQNEAQ (reference sequence).

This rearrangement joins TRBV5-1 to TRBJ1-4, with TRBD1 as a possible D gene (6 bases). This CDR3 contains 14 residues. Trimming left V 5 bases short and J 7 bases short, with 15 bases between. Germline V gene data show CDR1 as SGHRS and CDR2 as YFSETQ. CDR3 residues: CASRTGIEGEKLFF. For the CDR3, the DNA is TGCGCCAGCAGAACAGGGATAGAGGGTGAAAAACTGTTTTTT.

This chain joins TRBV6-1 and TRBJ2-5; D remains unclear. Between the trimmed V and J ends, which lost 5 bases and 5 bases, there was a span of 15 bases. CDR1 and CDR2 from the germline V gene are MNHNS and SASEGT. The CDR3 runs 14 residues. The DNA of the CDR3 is TGTGCCAGCAGTAAACAGCAGTCCGGTGAGACCCAGTACTTC. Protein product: CASSKQQSGETQYF.

CDR3 in amino acids: CASSLSPLAGEYF. The CDR3 bases are TGTGCCAGCAGTTTAAGTCCCCTAGCGGGCGAGTACTTC. The rearrangement joins TRBV27 to TRBJ2-5; 8 bases line up with TRBD2. V shed 2 bases and J 12 bases; nucleotides not matched to a gene: 8. The length of the CDR3 is 13 residues. Germline V gene sequence: CDR1 MNHEY, CDR2 SMNVEV (reference sequence).

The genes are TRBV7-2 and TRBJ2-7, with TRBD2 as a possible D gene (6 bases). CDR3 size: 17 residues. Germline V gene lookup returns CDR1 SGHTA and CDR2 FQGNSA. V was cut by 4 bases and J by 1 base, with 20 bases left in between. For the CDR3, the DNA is TGTGCCAGCAGCTCCCGGGCGGGGCGGGAATCTTCCTACGAGCAGTACTTC. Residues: CASSSRAGRESSYEQYF.

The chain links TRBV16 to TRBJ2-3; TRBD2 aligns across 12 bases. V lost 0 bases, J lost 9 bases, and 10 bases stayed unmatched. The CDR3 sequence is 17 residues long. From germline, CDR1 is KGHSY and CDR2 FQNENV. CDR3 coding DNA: TGTGCCAGCAGCCAATCGCGAAGACTAGCGGGAGAAGTCACGCAGTATTTT. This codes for CASSQSRRLAGEVTQYF.

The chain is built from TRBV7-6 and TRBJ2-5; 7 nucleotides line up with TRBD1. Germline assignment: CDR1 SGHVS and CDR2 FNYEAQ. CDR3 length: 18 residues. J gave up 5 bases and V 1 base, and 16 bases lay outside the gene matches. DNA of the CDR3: TGTGCCAGCAGCTTAGAAACCATTCCAGGGGGTTTCGGGGAGACCCAGTACTTC. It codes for CASSLETIPGGFGETQYF.

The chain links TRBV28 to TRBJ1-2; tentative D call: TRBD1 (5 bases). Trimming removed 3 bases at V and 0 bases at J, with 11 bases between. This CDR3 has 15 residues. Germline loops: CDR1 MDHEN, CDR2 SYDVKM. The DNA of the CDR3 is TGTGCCAGCAGTTTTAGGGGTTTAGCTAACTATGGCTACACCTTC. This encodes CASSFRGLANYGYTF.

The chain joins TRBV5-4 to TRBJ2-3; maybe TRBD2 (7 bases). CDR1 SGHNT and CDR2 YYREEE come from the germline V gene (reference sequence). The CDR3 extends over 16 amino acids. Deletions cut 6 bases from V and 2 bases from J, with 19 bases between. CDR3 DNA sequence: TGTGCCAGCAACTTCGGGGGGCTCATCCTCACAGATACGCAGTATTTT. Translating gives CASNFGGLILTDTQYF.

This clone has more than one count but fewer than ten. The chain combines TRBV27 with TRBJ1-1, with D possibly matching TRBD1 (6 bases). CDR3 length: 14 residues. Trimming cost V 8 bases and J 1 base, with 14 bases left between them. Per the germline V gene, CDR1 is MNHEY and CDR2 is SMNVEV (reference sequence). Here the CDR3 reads CASRIGQTNTEAFF. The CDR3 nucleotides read TGTGCCAGCCGGATTGGACAGACGAACACTGAAGCTTTCTTT.

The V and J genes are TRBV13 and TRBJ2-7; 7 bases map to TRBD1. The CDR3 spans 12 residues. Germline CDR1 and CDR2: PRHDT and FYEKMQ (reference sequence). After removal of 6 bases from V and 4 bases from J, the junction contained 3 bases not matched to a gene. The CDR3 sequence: CASSDRAYEQYF. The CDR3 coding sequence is TGTGCCAGCAGTGACAGGGCGTACGAGCAGTACTTC. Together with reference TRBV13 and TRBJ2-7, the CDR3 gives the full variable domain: AAGVIQSPRHLIKEKRETATLKCYPIPRHDTVYWYQQGPGQDPQFLISFYEKMQSDKGSIPDRFSAQQFSDYHSELNMSSLELGDSALYFCASSDRAYEQYFGPGTRLTVT.

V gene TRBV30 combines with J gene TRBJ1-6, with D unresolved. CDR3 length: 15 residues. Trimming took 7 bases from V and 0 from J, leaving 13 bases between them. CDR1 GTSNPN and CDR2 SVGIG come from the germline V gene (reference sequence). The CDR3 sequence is CALTLGSSYNSPLHF. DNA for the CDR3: TGTGCCTTGACTCTCGGGAGCTCCTATAATTCACCCCTCCACTTT.

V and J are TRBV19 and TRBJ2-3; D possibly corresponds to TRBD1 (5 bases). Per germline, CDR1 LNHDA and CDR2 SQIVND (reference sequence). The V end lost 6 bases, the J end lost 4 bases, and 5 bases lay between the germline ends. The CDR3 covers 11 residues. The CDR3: CASRGADTQYF. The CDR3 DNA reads TGTGCCAGTAGAGGGGCAGATACGCAGTATTTT.

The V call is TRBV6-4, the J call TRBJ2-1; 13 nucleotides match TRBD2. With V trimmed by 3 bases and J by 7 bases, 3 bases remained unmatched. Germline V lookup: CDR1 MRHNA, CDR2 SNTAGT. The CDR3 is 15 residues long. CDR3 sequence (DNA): TGTGCCAGCAGTGAGAGGACTAGCGGGAGTAATGAGCAGTTCTTC. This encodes CASSERTSGSNEQFF.

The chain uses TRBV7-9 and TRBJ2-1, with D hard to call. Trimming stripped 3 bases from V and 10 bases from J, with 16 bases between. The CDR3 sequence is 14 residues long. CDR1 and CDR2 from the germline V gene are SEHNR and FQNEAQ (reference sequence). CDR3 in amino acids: CASSFNLGAGEQFF. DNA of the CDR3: TGTGCCAGCAGCTTTAACTTAGGTGCCGGGGAGCAGTTCTTC.

CDR3 in amino acids: CASSSFSGQPYGYTF. The CDR3 bases are TGTGCCAGCAGTTCGTTCTCGGGACAGCCCTATGGCTACACCTTC. The rearrangement links TRBV27 to TRBJ1-2; 7 nucleotides align to TRBD1. The CDR3 runs 15 residues. Per the germline V gene, CDR1 is MNHEY and CDR2 is SMNVEV (reference sequence). V shed 4 bases, J shed 4 bases, and the junction held 9 bases outside the gene matches.